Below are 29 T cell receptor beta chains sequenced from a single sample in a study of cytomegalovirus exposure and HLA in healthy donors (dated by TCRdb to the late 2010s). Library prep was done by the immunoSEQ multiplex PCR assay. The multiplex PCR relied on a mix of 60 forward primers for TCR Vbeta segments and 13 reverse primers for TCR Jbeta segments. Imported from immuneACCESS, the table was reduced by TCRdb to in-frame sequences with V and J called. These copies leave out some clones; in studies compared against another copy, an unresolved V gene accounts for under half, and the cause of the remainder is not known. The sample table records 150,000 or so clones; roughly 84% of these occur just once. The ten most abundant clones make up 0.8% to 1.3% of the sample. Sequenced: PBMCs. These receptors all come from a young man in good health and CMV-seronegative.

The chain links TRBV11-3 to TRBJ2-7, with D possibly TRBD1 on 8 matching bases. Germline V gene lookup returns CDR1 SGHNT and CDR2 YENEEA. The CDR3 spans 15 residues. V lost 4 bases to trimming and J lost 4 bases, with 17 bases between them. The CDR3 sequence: CASSSAGQAIYEQYF. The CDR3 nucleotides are TGTGCCAGCAGCTCAGCGGGACAGGCGATTTACGAGCAGTACTTC.

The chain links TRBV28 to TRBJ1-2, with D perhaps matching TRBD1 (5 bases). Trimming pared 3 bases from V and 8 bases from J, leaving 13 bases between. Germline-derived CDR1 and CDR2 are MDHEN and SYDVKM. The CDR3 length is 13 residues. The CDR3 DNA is TGTGCCAGCAGTTTTGCGGGGCCGGGAGGCTACACCTTC. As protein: CASSFAGPGGYTF.

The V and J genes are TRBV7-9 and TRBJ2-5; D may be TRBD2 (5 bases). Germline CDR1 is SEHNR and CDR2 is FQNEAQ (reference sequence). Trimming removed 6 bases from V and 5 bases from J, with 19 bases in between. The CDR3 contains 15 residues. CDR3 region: CASSSRLGLAETQYF. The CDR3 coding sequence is TGTGCCAGCAGTTCCCGCCTCGGACTTGCGGAGACCCAGTACTTC.

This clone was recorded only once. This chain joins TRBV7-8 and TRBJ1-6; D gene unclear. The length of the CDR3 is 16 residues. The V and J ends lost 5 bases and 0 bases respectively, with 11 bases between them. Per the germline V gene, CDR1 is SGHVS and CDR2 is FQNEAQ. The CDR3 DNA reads TGTGCCAGCAGCGCCCGCGGAAGCTCCTATAATTCACCCCTCCACTTT. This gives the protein CASSARGSSYNSPLHF.

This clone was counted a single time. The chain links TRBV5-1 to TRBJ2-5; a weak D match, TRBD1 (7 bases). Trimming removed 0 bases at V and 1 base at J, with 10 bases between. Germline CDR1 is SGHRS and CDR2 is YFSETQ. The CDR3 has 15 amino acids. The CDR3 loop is CASSLGQGGQETQYF. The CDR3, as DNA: TGCGCCAGCAGCTTGGGGCAGGGGGGCCAAGAGACCCAGTACTTC.

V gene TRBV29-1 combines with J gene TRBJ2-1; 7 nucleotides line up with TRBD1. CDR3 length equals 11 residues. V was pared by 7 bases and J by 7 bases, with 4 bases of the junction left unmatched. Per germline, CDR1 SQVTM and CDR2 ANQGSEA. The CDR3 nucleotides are TGCAGCGGAATACAGGGGAATGAGCAGTTCTTC. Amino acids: CSGIQGNEQFF.

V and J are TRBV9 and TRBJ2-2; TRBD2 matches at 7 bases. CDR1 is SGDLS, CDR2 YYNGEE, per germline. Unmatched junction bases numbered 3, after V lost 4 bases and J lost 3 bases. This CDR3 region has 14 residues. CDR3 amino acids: CASSPRGDTGELFF. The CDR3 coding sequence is TGTGCCAGCAGCCCCCGGGGGGACACCGGGGAGCTGTTTTTT. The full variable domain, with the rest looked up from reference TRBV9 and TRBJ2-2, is DSGVTQTPKHLITATGQRVTLRCSPRSGDLSVYWYQQSLDQGLQFLIQYYNGEERAKGNILERFSAQQFPDLHSELNLSSLELGDSALYFCASSPRGDTGELFFGEGSRLTVL.

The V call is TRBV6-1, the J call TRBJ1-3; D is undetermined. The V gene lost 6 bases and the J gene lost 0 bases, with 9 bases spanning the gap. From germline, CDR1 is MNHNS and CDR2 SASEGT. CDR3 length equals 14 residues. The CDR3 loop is CASRLSISGNTIYF. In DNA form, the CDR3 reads TGTGCCAGCAGACTTAGCATCTCTGGAAACACCATATATTTT.

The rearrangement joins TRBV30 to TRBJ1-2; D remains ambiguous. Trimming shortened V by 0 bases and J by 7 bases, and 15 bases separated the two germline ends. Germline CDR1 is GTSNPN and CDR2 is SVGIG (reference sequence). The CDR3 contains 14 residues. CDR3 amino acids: CAWSVWAIGGGYTF. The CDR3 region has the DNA TGTGCCTGGAGTGTATGGGCGATCGGAGGTGGCTACACCTTC.

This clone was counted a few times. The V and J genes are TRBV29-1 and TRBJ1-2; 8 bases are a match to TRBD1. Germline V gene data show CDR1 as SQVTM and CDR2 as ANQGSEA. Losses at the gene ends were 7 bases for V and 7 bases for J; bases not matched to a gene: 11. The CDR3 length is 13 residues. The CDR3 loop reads CSGRIGQGGGYTF. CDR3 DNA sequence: TGCAGCGGGAGAATCGGACAGGGTGGTGGCTACACCTTC.

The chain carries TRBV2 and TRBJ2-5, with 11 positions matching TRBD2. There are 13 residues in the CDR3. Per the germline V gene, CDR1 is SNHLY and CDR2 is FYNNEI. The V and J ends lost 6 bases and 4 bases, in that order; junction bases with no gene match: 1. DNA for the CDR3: TGTGCCAGCAGAGGGACTAGCGGAGAGACCCAGTACTTC. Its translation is CASRGTSGETQYF.

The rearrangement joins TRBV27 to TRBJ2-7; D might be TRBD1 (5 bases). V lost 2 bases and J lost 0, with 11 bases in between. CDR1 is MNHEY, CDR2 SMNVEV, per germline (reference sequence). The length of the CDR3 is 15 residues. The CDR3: CASSLIFDSSYEQYF. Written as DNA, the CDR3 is TGTGCCAGCAGTTTAATTTTCGACAGCTCCTACGAGCAGTACTTC.

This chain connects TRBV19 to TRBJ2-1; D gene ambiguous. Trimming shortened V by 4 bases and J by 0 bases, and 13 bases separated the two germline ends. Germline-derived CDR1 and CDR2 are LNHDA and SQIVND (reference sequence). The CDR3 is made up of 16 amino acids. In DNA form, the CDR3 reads TGTGCCAGTAGTAAATCGCCCTCCAGCTCCTACAATGAGCAGTTCTTC. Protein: CASSKSPSSSYNEQFF.

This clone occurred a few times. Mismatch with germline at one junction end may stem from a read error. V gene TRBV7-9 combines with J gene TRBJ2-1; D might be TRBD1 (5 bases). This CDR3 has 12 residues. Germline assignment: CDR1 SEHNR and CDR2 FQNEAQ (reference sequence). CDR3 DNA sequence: TGTTCCAGCAGGGATAGGGGTAATGAGCAGTTCTTC. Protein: CSSRDRGNEQFF.

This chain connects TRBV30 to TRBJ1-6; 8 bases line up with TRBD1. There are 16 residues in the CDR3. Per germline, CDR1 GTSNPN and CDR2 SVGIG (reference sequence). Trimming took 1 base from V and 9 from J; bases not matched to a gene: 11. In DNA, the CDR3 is TGTGCCTGGAGTGGGATGGACAGGGTTGCCTTTTCACCCCTCCACTTT. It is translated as CAWSGMDRVAFSPLHF. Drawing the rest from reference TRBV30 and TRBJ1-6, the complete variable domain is SQTIHQWPATLVQPVGSPLSLECTVEGTSNPNLYWYRQAAGRGLQLLFYSVGIGQISSEVPQNLSASRPQDRQFILSSKKLLLSDSGFYLCAWSGMDRVAFSPLHFGNGTRLTVT.

The CDR3: CASSLASGSTDTQYF. CDR3 bases: TGTGCCAGCAGCTTAGCCAGCGGGTCCACAGATACGCAGTATTTT. The rearrangement joins TRBV7-9 to TRBJ2-3; D might be TRBD2 (6 bases). Germline V gene data show CDR1 as SEHNR and CDR2 as FQNEAQ (reference sequence). The V end lost 0 bases, the J end lost 2 bases, and 9 bases lay between the germline ends. This CDR3 is 15 amino acids long.

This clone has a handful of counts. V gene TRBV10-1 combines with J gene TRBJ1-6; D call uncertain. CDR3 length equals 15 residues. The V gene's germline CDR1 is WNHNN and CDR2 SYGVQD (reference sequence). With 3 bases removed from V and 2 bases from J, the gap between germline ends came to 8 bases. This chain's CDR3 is CASSERRAYNSPLHF. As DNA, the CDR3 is TGCGCCAGCAGTGAAAGGAGGGCCTATAATTCACCCCTCCACTTT.

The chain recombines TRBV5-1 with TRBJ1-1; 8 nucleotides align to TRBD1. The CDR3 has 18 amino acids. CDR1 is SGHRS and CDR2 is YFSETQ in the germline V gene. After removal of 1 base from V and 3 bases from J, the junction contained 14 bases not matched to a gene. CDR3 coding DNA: TGCGCCAGCAGCTTGTACCCGAGTTCGACAGGGGATTACACTGAAGCTTTCTTT. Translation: CASSLYPSSTGDYTEAFF.

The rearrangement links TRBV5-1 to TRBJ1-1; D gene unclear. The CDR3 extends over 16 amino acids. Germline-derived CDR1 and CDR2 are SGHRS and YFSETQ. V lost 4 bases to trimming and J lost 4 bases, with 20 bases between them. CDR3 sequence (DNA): TGCGCCAGCAGCGACGGGATCAGCATCTCGGGCACTGAAGCTTTCTTT. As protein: CASSDGISISGTEAFF.

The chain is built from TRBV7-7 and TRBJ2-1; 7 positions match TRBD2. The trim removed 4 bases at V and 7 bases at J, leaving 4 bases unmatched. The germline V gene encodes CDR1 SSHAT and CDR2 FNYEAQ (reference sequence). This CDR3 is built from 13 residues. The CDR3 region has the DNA TGTGCCAGCAGCTCAGGGAGGGTAAATGAGCAGTTCTTC. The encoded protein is CASSSGRVNEQFF.

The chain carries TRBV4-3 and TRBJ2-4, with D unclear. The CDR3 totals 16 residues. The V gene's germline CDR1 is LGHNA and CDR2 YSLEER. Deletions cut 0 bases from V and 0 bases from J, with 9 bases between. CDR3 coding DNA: TGCGCCAGCAGCCAAGATTCCTTCGGAGCCAAAAACATTCAGTACTTC. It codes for CASSQDSFGAKNIQYF.

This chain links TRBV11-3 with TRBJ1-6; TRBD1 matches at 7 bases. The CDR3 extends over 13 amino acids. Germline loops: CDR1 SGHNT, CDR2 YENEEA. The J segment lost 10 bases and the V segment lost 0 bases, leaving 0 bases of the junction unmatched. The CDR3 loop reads CASSLDRGSPLHF. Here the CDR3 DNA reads TGTGCCAGCAGCTTAGACAGGGGGTCACCCCTCCACTTT.

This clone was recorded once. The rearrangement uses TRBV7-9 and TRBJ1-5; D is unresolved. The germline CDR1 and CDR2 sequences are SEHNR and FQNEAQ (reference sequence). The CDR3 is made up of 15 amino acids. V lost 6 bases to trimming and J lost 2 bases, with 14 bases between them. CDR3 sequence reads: CASSSTGSGNQPQHF. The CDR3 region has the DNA TGTGCCAGCAGTTCCACCGGGTCAGGCAATCAGCCCCAGCATTTT. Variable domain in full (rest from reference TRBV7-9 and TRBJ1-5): DTGVSQNPRHKITKRGQNVTFRCDPISEHNRLYWYRQTLGQGPEFLTYFQNEAQLEKSRLLSDRFSAERPKGSFSTLEIQRTEQGDSAMYLCASSSTGSGNQPQHFGDGTRLSIL.

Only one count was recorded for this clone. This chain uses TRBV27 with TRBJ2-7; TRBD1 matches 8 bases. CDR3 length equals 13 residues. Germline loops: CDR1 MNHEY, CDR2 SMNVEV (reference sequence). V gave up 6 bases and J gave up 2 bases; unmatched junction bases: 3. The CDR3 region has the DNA TGTGCCAGCAGCCCGACAGGGGCCTACGAGCAGTACTTC. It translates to CASSPTGAYEQYF.

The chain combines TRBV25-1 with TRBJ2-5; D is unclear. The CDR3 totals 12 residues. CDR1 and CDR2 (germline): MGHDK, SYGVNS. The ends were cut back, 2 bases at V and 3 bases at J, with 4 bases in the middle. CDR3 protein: CASSEVEETQYF. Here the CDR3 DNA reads TGTGCCAGCAGTGAAGTAGAAGAGACCCAGTACTTC.

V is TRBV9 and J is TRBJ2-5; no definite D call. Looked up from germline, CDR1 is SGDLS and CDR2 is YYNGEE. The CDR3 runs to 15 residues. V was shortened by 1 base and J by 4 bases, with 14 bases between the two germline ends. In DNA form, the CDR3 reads TGTGCCAGCAGCGTACTAGGAACCGGAATAGAGACCCAGTACTTC. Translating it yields CASSVLGTGIETQYF.

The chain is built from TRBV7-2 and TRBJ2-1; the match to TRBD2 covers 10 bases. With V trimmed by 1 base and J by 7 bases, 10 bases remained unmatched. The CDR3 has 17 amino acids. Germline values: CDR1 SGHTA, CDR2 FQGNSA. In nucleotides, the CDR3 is TGTGCCAGCAGCTTAGTAATTCTAGCGGGAGTCTGGAATGAGCAGTTCTTC. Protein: CASSLVILAGVWNEQFF. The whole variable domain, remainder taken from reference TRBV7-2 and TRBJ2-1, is GAGVSQSPSNKVTEKGKDVELRCDPISGHTALYWYRQSLGQGLEFLIYFQGNSAPDKSGLPSDRFSAERTGGSVSTLTIQRTQQEDSAVYLCASSLVILAGVWNEQFFGPGTRLTVL.

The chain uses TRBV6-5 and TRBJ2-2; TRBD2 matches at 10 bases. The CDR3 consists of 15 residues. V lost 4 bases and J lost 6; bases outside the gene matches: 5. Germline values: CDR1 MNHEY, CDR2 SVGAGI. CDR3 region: CASSSSGGASGELFF. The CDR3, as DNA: TGTGCCAGCAGTTCTAGCGGGGGCGCGTCCGGGGAGCTGTTTTTT.

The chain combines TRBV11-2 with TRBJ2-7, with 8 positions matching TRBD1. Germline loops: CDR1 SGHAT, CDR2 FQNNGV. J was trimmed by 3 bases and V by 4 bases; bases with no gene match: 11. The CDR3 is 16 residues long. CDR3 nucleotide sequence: TGTGCCAGCAGCTCGTCCCTCTCAGGGGGCGGCTACGAGCAGTACTTC. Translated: CASSSSLSGGGYEQYF.